The 15 T cell receptor beta chains below were found in one sample sequenced in a study of shared clonotypes between healthy human individuals. Repertoires were generated with immunoSEQ multiplex PCR, while TCRdb's copy carries only in-frame clones and drops some. The data contain millions of clones, approximately 92% of them seen just once; the ten biggest clones take up roughly 0.14%. The sample was naive CD4+ T cells sorted from blood. Regarding subset: CD45RA+ positively selected. Receptors originate from a man aged 18 to 29 in good health.

CDR3 amino acids: CASSLGVVEGGNNSPLHF. The CDR3 region has the DNA TGTGCCAGCAGCTTAGGCGTTGTTGAAGGGGGCAATAATTCACCCCTCCACTTT. This chain links TRBV7-9 with TRBJ1-6; 7 bases map to TRBD1. This CDR3 spans 18 amino acids. V shed 1 base and J 5 bases; nucleotides not matched to a gene: 11. CDR1 and CDR2 from the germline V gene are SEHNR and FQNEAQ (reference sequence).

A note on this clone: This sample also contains other DNA sequences that code for the same CDR3. The V call is TRBV25-1, the J call TRBJ2-3; D gene unclear. Germline lookup yields CDR1 MGHDK and CDR2 SYGVNS. Trimming removed 6 bases at V and 2 bases at J, with 6 bases between. CDR3 length: 12 amino acids. The CDR3 region has the DNA TGTGCCAGCAGCCTAGTCACAGATACGCAGTATTTT. This codes for CASSLVTDTQYF.

The chain recombines TRBV5-6 with TRBJ2-1; D uncertain. This CDR3 is built from 14 residues. Trimming stripped 4 bases from V and 7 bases from J, with 15 bases between. CDR1 SGHDT and CDR2 YYEEEE come from the germline V gene. The CDR3 loop reads CASSGKWIGNEQFF. As DNA, the CDR3 is TGTGCCAGCAGCGGAAAGTGGATCGGTAATGAGCAGTTCTTC.

The V gene is TRBV5-1, the J gene TRBJ1-4; D is perhaps TRBD1 (6 bases). Germline CDR1 and CDR2: SGHRS and YFSETQ. V was shortened by 3 bases and J by 0 bases, with 9 bases between the two germline ends. The CDR3 length is 15 residues. The DNA for the CDR3 is TGCGCCAGCAGCTACGAGGGGGCAACTAATGAAAAACTGTTTTTT. Its protein is CASSYEGATNEKLFF.

This rearrangement joins TRBV6-5 to TRBJ2-5, with 10 bases matching TRBD1. The CDR3 has 15 residues. V gave up 0 bases and J gave up 11 bases; unmatched junction bases: 9. CDR1 and CDR2 from the germline V gene are MNHEY and SVGAGI. The CDR3 bases are TGTGCCAGCAGTTACTCCCCGACAGGGGGCGAAAAGCAGTACTTC. This encodes CASSYSPTGGEKQYF.

This sequence joins TRBV5-1 and TRBJ1-1; 7 bases match TRBD1. Per germline, CDR1 SGHRS and CDR2 YFSETQ. J was trimmed by 2 bases and V by 6 bases; bases with no gene match: 4. The CDR3 consists of 13 residues. CDR3 sequence reads: CASTQGVNTEAFF. CDR3 DNA sequence: TGCGCCAGCACTCAGGGGGTTAACACTGAAGCTTTCTTT.

V gene TRBV6-5 combines with J gene TRBJ2-4; 11 nucleotides line up with TRBD1. V shed 5 bases, J shed 7 bases, and the junction held 7 bases outside the gene matches. Germline-derived CDR1 and CDR2 are MNHEY and SVGAGI. The CDR3 totals 15 residues. CDR3 nucleotide sequence: TGTGCCAGCAGTCACGCCGGACAGGGGGCGAACATTCAGTACTTC. Its protein is CASSHAGQGANIQYF.

This clone was counted only a few times. Other DNA sequences in the same sample also yield this CDR3. The gene calls are TRBV27 and TRBJ2-1; D gene unclear. V lost 1 base to trimming and J lost 5 bases, with 0 bases between them. Germline CDR1 is MNHEY and CDR2 is SMNVEV (reference sequence). This CDR3 comprises 11 residues. The CDR3 DNA sequence: TGTGCCAGCAGTTTATACAATGAGCAGTTCTTC. Translating it yields CASSLYNEQFF.

The V and J genes are TRBV4-1 and TRBJ2-7, with a possible D match to TRBD1 (6 bases). Looked up from germline, CDR1 is MGHRA and CDR2 is YSYEKL. The CDR3 is 13 residues long. The V end lost 4 bases, the J end lost 5 bases, and 12 bases lay between the germline ends. CDR3 residues: CASSRPDSDEQYF. The CDR3, as DNA: TGCGCCAGCAGCCGGCCGGACAGCGACGAGCAGTACTTC.

J is TRBJ1-1 and V is TRBV29-1, with D possibly being TRBD1 (5 bases). The CDR3 covers 12 residues. CDR1 and CDR2 from the germline V gene are SQVTM and ANQGSEA. Trimming stripped 5 bases from V and 5 bases from J, with 12 bases between. DNA of the CDR3: TGCAGCGTTAAAGGGGTGGGGACTGAAGCTTTCTTT. It is translated as CSVKGVGTEAFF.

The chain links TRBV9 to TRBJ1-3; TRBD1 aligns across 8 bases. Trimming took 2 bases from V and 4 from J; bases not matched to a gene: 8. Per the germline V gene, CDR1 is SGDLS and CDR2 is YYNGEE. This CDR3 contains 16 residues. DNA of the CDR3: TGTGCCAGCAGCGTCGGACAGGGTAAATACGGAAACACCATATATTTT. It translates to CASSVGQGKYGNTIYF.

The rearrangement uses TRBV5-1 and TRBJ2-5; D is possibly TRBD2 (5 bases). Germline values: CDR1 SGHRS, CDR2 YFSETQ. This CDR3 is built from 17 residues. V lost 4 bases and J 2 bases, leaving 21 bases between the germline ends. The CDR3 spells CASSRRFSAGSQETQYF. For the CDR3, the DNA is TGCGCCAGCAGCCGCCGCTTCTCGGCGGGCTCTCAAGAGACCCAGTACTTC. The entire variable domain, with the rest obtained from reference TRBV5-1 and TRBJ2-5, is as follows: KAGVTQTPRYLIKTRGQQVTLSCSPISGHRSVSWYQQTPGQGLQFLFEYFSETQRNKGNFPGRFSGRQFSNSRSEMNVSTLELGDSALYLCASSRRFSAGSQETQYFGPGTRLLVL.

The rearrangement links TRBV6-5 to TRBJ2-3, with 10 bases that match TRBD1. With V trimmed by 4 bases and J by 6 bases, 7 bases remained unmatched. The CDR3 consists of 15 residues. Looked up from germline, CDR1 is MNHEY and CDR2 is SVGAGI. The CDR3 DNA reads TGTGCCAGCAGTTCCCGACAGGGGGCAGGGGATACGCAGTATTTT. It codes for CASSSRQGAGDTQYF.

In nucleotides, the CDR3 is TGCGCCAGCAGCCGTCGGTCCCTTCGACTAGTATGCCTGCTCTCCTACGAGCAGTACTTC. It is translated as CASSRRSLRLVCLLSYEQYF. This rearrangement joins TRBV4-1 to TRBJ2-7; possible D gene TRBD2, 6 bases. The CDR3 has 20 residues. V lost 4 bases to trimming and J lost 0 bases, with 28 bases between them. Germline loops: CDR1 MGHRA, CDR2 YSYEKL.

V is TRBV6-1 and J is TRBJ2-1; 7 nucleotides agree with TRBD2. The CDR3 extends over 15 amino acids. V gave up 10 bases and J gave up 2 bases; unmatched junction bases: 11. Germline V gives CDR1 MNHNS, CDR2 SASEGT. CDR3 sequence reads: CAIQGLNAPYNEQFF. The CDR3 DNA follows: TGTGCCATCCAGGGACTAAACGCCCCCTACAATGAGCAGTTCTTC.